These 4 T cell receptor beta chains originate from one sample sequenced in a study of blood T cell repertoires in COVID-19. Clones were sequenced by immunoSEQ multiplex PCR, and TCRdb holds only the in-frame ones, with some missing. The sample lists more than 250,000 clones; 80% to 95% were seen once. Sequenced: PBMCs or T cells enriched from blood (not recorded which). The receptor source for this set is a woman between 25 and 40 years old who had recovered from COVID-19.

The CDR3 coding sequence is TGCGCCAGCAGCGGACAGGGGCACACCGGGGAGCTGTTTTTT. Amino acids: CASSGQGHTGELFF. This sequence joins TRBV5-1 and TRBJ2-2; 9 bases fit TRBD1. Per germline, CDR1 SGHRS and CDR2 YFSETQ. Unmatched junction bases numbered 1, after V lost 4 bases and J lost 3 bases. CDR3 length: 14 residues.

V gene TRBV4-3 combines with J gene TRBJ2-1; D is unresolved. This CDR3 contains 14 residues. The germline V and J ends were trimmed by 0 bases and 9 bases, with 12 bases remaining between them. Germline V gives CDR1 LGHNA, CDR2 YSLEER. CDR3 protein: CASSQEVLLSEQFF. The CDR3, as DNA: TGCGCCAGCAGCCAAGAGGTTCTGCTATCTGAGCAGTTCTTC.

The sample holds one count of this clone. The J gene is TRBJ2-7, the V gene TRBV7-2, with D possibly TRBD2 on 5 matching bases. With 0 bases removed from V and 2 bases from J, the gap between germline ends came to 11 bases. The CDR3 extends over 15 amino acids. Per germline, CDR1 SGHTA and CDR2 FQGNSA. The CDR3 DNA reads as TGTGCCAGCAGCTTAGCCCGGCGCGGGCCCTACGAGCAGTACTTC. Translating it yields CASSLARRGPYEQYF.

The chain combines TRBV9 with TRBJ1-3, with D tentatively TRBD1 (5 bases). The CDR3 runs 15 residues. Deletions cut 2 bases from V and 2 bases from J, with 11 bases between. Germline loops: CDR1 SGDLS, CDR2 YYNGEE. In DNA form, the CDR3 reads TGTGCCAGCAGCGTCTCAGGGAATCCTGGAAACACCATATATTTT. This codes for CASSVSGNPGNTIYF. Complete variable domain (other parts from reference TRBV9 and TRBJ1-3): DSGVTQTPKHLITATGQRVTLRCSPRSGDLSVYWYQQSLDQGLQFLIQYYNGEERAKGNILERFSAQQFPDLHSELNLSSLELGDSALYFCASSVSGNPGNTIYFGEGSWLTVV.